This T cell receptor (beta chain) was obtained from a study of T-cell memory formation after mild COVID-19. Study-wide points: Pre-infection memory already had some responding clones, implying cross-reactive memory joined.

The 5'RACE method, run with constant-segment primers, produced TCR alpha and TCR beta cDNA libraries (carrying sample barcodes and UMIs). MiXCR, applied by TCRdb to the 5' RACE reads, yields one record per CDR3 protein. The table records about 340,000 distinct CDR3 sequences, roughly 20% of them present only once. Notes on this clonotype: Its matching antigen is unknown.

The sample consisted of PBMCs or a T cell subset sorted from them (not recorded which). This receptor was obtained from an adult woman who had mild COVID-19 (a few samples of this study predate the infection). Cell type and time point are not known.

This chain's CDR3 is CASSLFPVSNQPQHF. CDR3 in DNA: TGTGCCAGCAGTTTATTCCCGGTTAGCAATCAGCCCCAGCATTTT. This chain uses TRBV27 with TRBJ1-5; D is undetermined. The CDR3 has 15 amino acids. V lost 1 base, J lost 0 bases, and 7 bases lay in between. Germline V gene lookup returns CDR1 MNHEY and CDR2 SMNVEV (reference sequence).